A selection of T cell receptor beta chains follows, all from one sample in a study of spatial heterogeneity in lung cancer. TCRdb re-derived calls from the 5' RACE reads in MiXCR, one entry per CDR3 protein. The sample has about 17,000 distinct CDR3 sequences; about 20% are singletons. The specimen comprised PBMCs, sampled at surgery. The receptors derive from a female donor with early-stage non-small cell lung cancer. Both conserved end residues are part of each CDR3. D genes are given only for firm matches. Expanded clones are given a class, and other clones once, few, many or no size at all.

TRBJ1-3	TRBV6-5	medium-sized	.	TGTGCCAGCAGCCTCACCCTGGGGAACACCATATATTTT	CASSLTLGNTIYF
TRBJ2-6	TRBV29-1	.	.	TGCAGCGTTGAAGAGGACGGCACTTCTGGGGCCAACGTCCTGACTTTC	CSVEEDGTSGANVLTF
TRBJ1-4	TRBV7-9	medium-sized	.	TGTGCCAGCATGAGGACGGATGGTAATGAAAAACTGTTTTTT	CASMRTDGNEKLFF
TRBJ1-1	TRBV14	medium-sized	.	TGTGCCAGCAGCCAATACGGACCGAACACTGAAGCTTTCTTT	CASSQYGPNTEAFF
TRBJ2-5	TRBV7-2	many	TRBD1	TGTGCCAGCAGCCCGGACAGGGGTTTGGAGACCCAGTACTTC	CASSPDRGLETQYF
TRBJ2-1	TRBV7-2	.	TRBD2	TGTGCCAGCAGCTTCAAGACTAGCGGATACAATGAGCAGTTCTTC	CASSFKTSGYNEQFF
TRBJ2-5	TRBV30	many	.	TGTGCCTGGAGTGTACTGGGACGCTCACAAGAGACCCAGTACTTC	CAWSVLGRSQETQYF
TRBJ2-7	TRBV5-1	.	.	TGCGCCAGCAGCCCGGATGGACAGACTACGAAGCAGTACTTC	CASSPDGQTTKQYF
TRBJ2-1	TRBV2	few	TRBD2	TGTGCCACCAGAAGCGGGGATGAGCAGTTCTTC	CATRSGDEQFF
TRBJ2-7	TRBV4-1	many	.	TGCGCCAGCAGCCAAGATCAGGCGGGACTGGGACACGAGCAGTACTTC	CASSQDQAGLGHEQYF
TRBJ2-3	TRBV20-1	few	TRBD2	TGCCGAGAGGGAGGACTAGCGGGGGTCTCAGATACGCAGTATTTT	CREGGLAGVSDTQYF
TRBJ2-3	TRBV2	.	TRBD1	TGTGCCAACAGTGGGGACAGTCACACAGATACGCAGTATTTT	CANSGDSHTDTQYF
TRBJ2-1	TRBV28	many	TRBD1	TGTGCCAGCAGTTTTTGGGACAGGGAGACGAATGAGCAGTTCTTC	CASSFWDRETNEQFF
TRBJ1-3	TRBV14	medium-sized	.	TGTGCCAGCAGCCAAGATCGGTTCGGAAACACCATATATTTT	CASSQDRFGNTIYF
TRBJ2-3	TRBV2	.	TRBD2	TGTGCCAGCAGCGCCCTAGCGGGGGCCCGCACAGATACGCAGTATTTT	CASSALAGARTDTQYF
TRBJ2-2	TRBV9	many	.	TGTGCCAGCGCCTATATTAGCGATGGCGGGGAGCTGTTTTTT	CASAYISDGGELFF
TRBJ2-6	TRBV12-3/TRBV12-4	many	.	TGTGCCAGCAGTCCTGGTGGGGGGGCCAACGTCCTGACTTTC	CASSPGGGANVLTF
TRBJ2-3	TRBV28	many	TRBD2	TGTGCCAGCAGTGTCGGGACTAGCGGGACGGATACGCAGTATTTT	CASSVGTSGTDTQYF
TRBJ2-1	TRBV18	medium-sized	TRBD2	TGTGCCAGCTCACTAGTTAGCGGGAGAGTGAATGAGCAGTTCTTC	CASSLVSGRVNEQFF
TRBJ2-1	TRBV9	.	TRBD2	TGTGCCAGCAGCTTCGGACTAGCCCGGAATGAGCAGTTCTTC	CASSFGLARNEQFF
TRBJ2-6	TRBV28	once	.	TGTGCCAGCAGTCCGCGATTAGGACAAGGGGCCTCTGGGGCCAACGTCCTGACTTTC	CASSPRLGQGASGANVLTF
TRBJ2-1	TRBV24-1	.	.	TGTGCCACCAGTGTCGGGCAGGGTAAGAATGAGCAGTTCTTC	CATSVGQGKNEQFF
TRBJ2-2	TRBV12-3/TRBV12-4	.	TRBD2	TGTGCCAGCACGCGACTAGCGGGGACGTACCTCACCGGGGAGCTGTTTTTT	CASTRLAGTYLTGELFF
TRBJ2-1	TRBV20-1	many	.	TGCAGTGCCTTCAAGACTGGACCACAATACAATGAGCAGTTCTTC	CSAFKTGPQYNEQFF
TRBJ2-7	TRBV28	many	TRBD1	TGTGCCAGCAAGAGACAGGGGTTCTACGAGCAGTACTTC	CASKRQGFYEQYF
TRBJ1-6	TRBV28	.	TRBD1	TGTGCCAGCAGTGCTTCCGGGACAGCCCTAAATTCACCCCTCCACTTT	CASSASGTALNSPLHF
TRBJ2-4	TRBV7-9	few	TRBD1	TGTGCCAGCAGCCGACAGGGAAGGGGGAACATTCAGTACTTC	CASSRQGRGNIQYF
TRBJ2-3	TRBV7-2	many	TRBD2	TGTGCCAGCAGCCCGGGACTAGTCTTAGATACGCAGTATTTT	CASSPGLVLDTQYF
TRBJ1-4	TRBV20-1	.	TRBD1	TGCAGTGCTAGAGAAGCACAGGGGGCAGATGAAAAACTGTTTTTT	CSAREAQGADEKLFF
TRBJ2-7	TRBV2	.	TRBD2	TGTGCCAGCAGTGGTCTAGCGGGAGGAGGCGAGCAGTACTTC	CASSGLAGGGEQYF
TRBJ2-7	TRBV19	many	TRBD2	TGTGCCAGTAGAGACCTAGCGGGAAACTCCTACGAGCAGTACTTC	CASRDLAGNSYEQYF
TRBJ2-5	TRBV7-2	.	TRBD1	TGTGCCAGCAGCCCCCCGACAGGGCGCGAGACCCAGTACTTC	CASSPPTGRETQYF
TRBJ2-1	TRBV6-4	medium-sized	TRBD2	TGTGCCAGCAGTCTAGGACTAGCGGTGGTGAATGAGCAGTTCTTC	CASSLGLAVVNEQFF
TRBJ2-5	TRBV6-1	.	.	TGTGCCAGCAGTGAACAAAAAGAGACCCAGTACTTC	CASSEQKETQYF
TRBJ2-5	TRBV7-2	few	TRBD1	TGTGCCAGCAGCTCGGACAGGGATGGAGAGACCCAGTACTTC	CASSSDRDGETQYF
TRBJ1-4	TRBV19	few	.	TGTGCCAGTAGTATGGGTGAAAAACTGTTTTTT	CASSMGEKLFF
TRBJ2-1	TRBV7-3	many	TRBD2	TGTGCCAGCGGGCTAGCGGGAAACAATGAGCAGTTCTTC	CASGLAGNNEQFF
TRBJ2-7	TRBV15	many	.	TGTGCCACCGGACAAATGGGGGCCCACGAGCAGTACTTC	CATGQMGAHEQYF
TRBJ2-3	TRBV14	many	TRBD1	TGTGCCAGCAGCCGGGACAGGGTTGGAGATACGCAGTATTTT	CASSRDRVGDTQYF
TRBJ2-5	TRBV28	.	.	TGTGCCAGCAGTTTAAGGCAGGGTTCGGAGACCCAGTACTTC	CASSLRQGSETQYF
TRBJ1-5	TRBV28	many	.	TGTGCCAGCAGTACCCAGGGTGGGAGCAATCAGCCCCAGCATTTT	CASSTQGGSNQPQHF